These 22 T cell receptor beta chains were sequenced from one sample in a study of blood T cell repertoires in COVID-19. This table comes from immunoSEQ multiplex PCR, and its TCRdb copy is limited to in-frame clones, with some not included. The sample lists more than 250,000 clones, 87% occurring once. Sequenced sample: peripheral blood. Receptor source: a man in his fifties or sixties with active or convalescent COVID-19.

The chain combines TRBV2 with TRBJ1-2; possible D gene TRBD1, 6 bases. Trimming removed 1 base at V and 2 bases at J, with 8 bases between. The CDR3 length is 14 residues. Germline V gives CDR1 SNHLY, CDR2 FYNNEI. This CDR3 is CASSEVGQNYGYTF. In DNA form, the CDR3 reads TGTGCCAGCAGTGAAGTGGGACAAAACTATGGCTACACCTTC.

The gene calls are TRBV2 and TRBJ2-5; unclear D gene. Trimming removed 6 bases at V and 3 bases at J, with 5 bases between. This CDR3 comprises 11 residues. Germline loops: CDR1 SNHLY, CDR2 FYNNEI. The CDR3 here is CASSQKETQYF. The CDR3 DNA reads as TGTGCCAGCAGCCAGAAAGAGACCCAGTACTTC.

The V gene is TRBV6-5, the J gene TRBJ2-1, with D maybe TRBD2 (6 bases). V was pared by 5 bases and J by 14 bases, with 16 bases between. The CDR3 has 12 residues. CDR1 is MNHEY, CDR2 SVGAGI, per germline. CDR3 residues: CASSRNREWEFF. In DNA form, the CDR3 reads TGTGCCAGCAGTCGCAACCGGGAGTGGGAGTTCTTC.

This chain uses TRBV2 with TRBJ1-2, with 7 positions matching TRBD1. The CDR3 totals 15 residues. Trimming cost V 8 bases and J 6 bases; bases outside gene matches: 15. CDR1 is SNHLY and CDR2 is FYNNEI in the germline V gene. CDR3 sequence reads: CASLLPGTEDNGYTF. The CDR3 bases are TGTGCCAGCCTCCTTCCTGGGACAGAAGACAATGGCTACACCTTC.

The rearrangement uses TRBV28 and TRBJ1-1, with 9 bases fitting TRBD1. V lost 10 bases and J lost 2; bases outside the gene matches: 8. The CDR3 extends over 14 amino acids. Germline-derived CDR1 and CDR2 are MDHEN and SYDVKM. The CDR3 sequence: CAIEGQGSNTEAFF. CDR3 nucleotides: TGTGCCATAGAGGGACAGGGCTCAAACACTGAAGCTTTCTTT.

This chain uses TRBV6-5 with TRBJ2-3, with 9 bases lining up with TRBD1. V was clipped by 5 bases and J by 6 bases; unmatched bases: 9. Germline V lookup: CDR1 MNHEY, CDR2 SVGAGI. This CDR3 has 15 amino acids. The CDR3 DNA follows: TGTGCCAGCAGTCCCAGGGACAGGGTTCGGGATACGCAGTATTTT. It specifies CASSPRDRVRDTQYF.

This chain uses TRBV9 with TRBJ1-1, with TRBD1 identical over 7 bases. V was pared by 3 bases and J by 3 bases, with 8 bases of the junction left unmatched. CDR1 and CDR2 (germline): SGDLS, YYNGEE. The CDR3 runs 15 residues. For the CDR3, the DNA is TGTGCCAGCAGCGATGGAGGGGGCGGCTACACTGAAGCTTTCTTT. Its protein is CASSDGGGGYTEAFF.

This rearrangement joins TRBV7-9 to TRBJ1-3; 7 positions agree with TRBD1. With V trimmed by 5 bases and J by 1 base, 11 bases remained unmatched. CDR1 is SEHNR and CDR2 is FQNEAQ in the germline V gene (reference sequence). This CDR3 spans 17 amino acids. The CDR3 here is CASSPPTGMGSGNTIYF. The CDR3 DNA is TGTGCCAGCAGCCCTCCGACAGGGATGGGGTCTGGAAACACCATATATTTT.

V and J are TRBV4-2 and TRBJ2-7; 9 bases line up with TRBD2. The CDR3 is made up of 16 amino acids. J was trimmed by 3 bases and V by 0 bases; bases with no gene match: 6. The V gene's germline CDR1 is LGHNA and CDR2 YNFKEQ. The CDR3 sequence: CASSQERLAGIYEQYF. Here the CDR3 DNA reads TGTGCCAGCAGCCAAGAAAGGCTAGCGGGGATCTACGAGCAGTACTTC.

V gene TRBV6-2 or TRBV6-3 combines with J gene TRBJ1-6; D possibly corresponds to TRBD1 (6 bases). The CDR3 runs to 14 residues. Germline assignment: CDR1 MNHEY and CDR2 SVGEGT. V was cut by 2 bases and J by 10 bases, with 12 bases left in between. CDR3 bases: TGTGCCAGCAGTTACCACAGGGATGGATCACCCCTCCACTTT. As protein: CASSYHRDGSPLHF.

The V call is TRBV19, the J call TRBJ1-5; D ambiguous. This CDR3 is built from 16 residues. V was clipped by 6 bases and J by 0 bases, with 15 bases between them. Germline V lookup: CDR1 LNHDA, CDR2 SQIVND (reference sequence). CDR3 coding DNA: TGTGCCAGTAGGAAACATCAGGAACATAGCAATCAGCCCCAGCATTTT. Protein product: CASRKHQEHSNQPQHF.

The chain links TRBV7-8 to TRBJ2-3, with D possibly matching TRBD2 (6 bases). V lost 5 bases, J lost 1 base, and 19 bases lay in between. This CDR3 comprises 17 residues. The germline gives CDR1 SGHVS, CDR2 FQNEAQ. CDR3 nucleotide sequence: TGTGCCAGCAGCCTCCCGCTGGGGGGTCGGGGCACAGATACGCAGTATTTT. Encoded protein: CASSLPLGGRGTDTQYF.

The V and J genes are TRBV6-2 or TRBV6-3 and TRBJ1-2; TRBD1 matches 9 bases. The CDR3 is 17 residues long. The germline gives CDR1 MNHEY, CDR2 SVGEGT. The junction had 11 bases not matched to a gene; V was cut back by 4 bases and J by 2 bases. The CDR3 sequence: CASSFRVNRGRNYGYTF. In DNA form, the CDR3 reads TGTGCCAGCAGTTTTCGGGTGAACAGGGGGCGAAACTATGGCTACACCTTC.

This clone was observed a single time. The genes are TRBV24-1 and TRBJ1-5; 11 bases are a match to TRBD1. The V segment lost 2 bases and the J segment 4 bases; nucleotides outside the gene matches: 9. CDR1 KGHDR and CDR2 SFDVKD come from the germline V gene. CDR3 length: 18 residues. The CDR3 sequence is CATSDSPDRGRGNQPQHF. CDR3 nucleotide sequence: TGTGCCACCAGTGATTCCCCGGACAGGGGGCGAGGTAATCAGCCCCAGCATTTT.

This clone came up a few times. This chain uses TRBV28 with TRBJ1-2; D is unclear. Trimming removed 2 bases from V and 4 bases from J, with 11 bases in between. The CDR3 runs to 14 residues. The germline gives CDR1 MDHEN, CDR2 SYDVKM. CDR3 sequence (DNA): TGTGCCAGCAGTTTACGCCAAGGGAGCTATGGCTACACCTTC. It specifies CASSLRQGSYGYTF.

This sequence joins TRBV18 and TRBJ2-5; D remains ambiguous. Trimming pared 0 bases from V and 2 bases from J, leaving 7 bases between. This CDR3 has 14 amino acids. Germline CDR1 and CDR2: KGHSH and LQKENI. The CDR3 here is CASSPPSRQETQYF. The DNA of the CDR3 is TGTGCCAGCTCACCACCTTCCAGACAAGAGACCCAGTACTTC.

This rearrangement joins TRBV18 to TRBJ2-1; 7 bases match TRBD1. With V trimmed by 4 bases and J by 5 bases, 5 bases remained unmatched. The CDR3 has 14 amino acids. Germline V CDR1 and CDR2: KGHSH, LQKENI. The CDR3 protein is CASSQNDRDNEQFF. CDR3 coding DNA: TGTGCCAGCTCACAGAACGACAGGGACAATGAGCAGTTCTTC. The full variable domain, with the rest looked up from reference TRBV18 and TRBJ2-1, is NAGVMQNPRHLVRRRGQEARLRCSPMKGHSHVYWYRQLPEEGLKFMVYLQKENIIDESGMPKERFSAEFPKEGPSILRIQQVVRGDSAAYFCASSQNDRDNEQFFGPGTRLTVL.

The chain employs TRBV29-1 and TRBJ2-7; 7 bases agree with TRBD2. Germline V gene data show CDR1 as SQVTM and CDR2 as ANQGSEA. V was clipped by 6 bases and J by 3 bases; unmatched bases: 14. The CDR3 covers 15 residues. The CDR3, as DNA: TGCAGCGTCCTTAAATTGAGCGGGAATCACTACGAGCAGTACTTC. Translation gives CSVLKLSGNHYEQYF.

This clone was observed a single time. This sequence joins TRBV9 and TRBJ2-3, with 8 bases identical to TRBD1. The CDR3 covers 15 residues. The germline V gene encodes CDR1 SGDLS and CDR2 YYNGEE. The trim removed 4 bases at V and 0 bases at J, leaving 4 bases unmatched. The CDR3 coding sequence is TGTGCCAGCAGCCGGACAGGGCCTAGCACAGATACGCAGTATTTT. Protein: CASSRTGPSTDTQYF.

The CDR3 nucleotides are TGTGCCAGCAGCTTGGCCGGACAGACCTACGAGCAGTACTTC. Its translation: CASSLAGQTYEQYF. The rearrangement joins TRBV5-4 to TRBJ2-7; maybe TRBD1 (6 bases). CDR1 SGHNT and CDR2 YYREEE come from the germline V gene (reference sequence). The V and J ends lost 0 bases and 2 bases respectively, with 9 bases between them. The CDR3 is 14 amino acids.

This chain joins TRBV27 and TRBJ2-5, with 8 bases that match TRBD1. Germline V gives CDR1 MNHEY, CDR2 SMNVEV (reference sequence). The length of the CDR3 is 15 residues. Unmatched junction bases numbered 11, after V lost 6 bases and J lost 5 bases. This CDR3 reads CASSFRGTGPETQYF. CDR3 sequence (DNA): TGTGCCAGCAGCTTCCGAGGGACAGGCCCGGAGACCCAGTACTTC.

The chain has TRBV4-1 and TRBJ1-5, with no clear D. The CDR3 extends over 14 amino acids. Germline CDR1 and CDR2: MGHRA and YSYEKL. V dropped 2 bases and J dropped 1 base, with 6 bases sitting between them. CDR3 DNA sequence: TGCGCCAGCAGCCAATTCTCCAGCAATCAGCCCCAGCATTTT. Its translation: CASSQFSSNQPQHF.